The T cell receptor (beta chain) described here comes from a study of blood T cell repertoires in COVID-19. Study in general: Italy, Spain and the United States were the sources of the convalescent and acute COVID-19 samples. T cells, B-cell-depleted T cells, or PBMCs supplied cDNA or gDNA.

This clone was observed a handful of times. Enrollees, roughly 18 to 89 years old, lived in 20 to 25 US areas. Categorization into cohorts depended on clinical history that participants reported. Only in-frame clones appear in the TCRdb table, and some are missing; sequencing was by immunoSEQ multiplex PCR. Among about 250,000 clones, roughly 90% were seen once, and the ten largest hold 3%. The receptor was derived from a woman aged 45-65 years who had recovered from COVID-19. The material sequenced was PBMCs or T cells enriched from blood (not recorded which).

CDR3: CASSSDRGWAETQYF. The CDR3 DNA sequence: TGTGCCAGCAGCTCCGACAGGGGGTGGGCAGAGACCCAGTACTTC. The chain joins TRBV28 to TRBJ2-5; 9 nucleotides align to TRBD1. This CDR3 has 15 amino acids. V was clipped by 6 bases and J by 4 bases; unmatched bases: 9. Germline V CDR1 and CDR2: MDHEN, SYDVKM.